The 8 T cell receptor beta chains given below trace back to one sample, sequenced in a study of PD-1 blockade in classical Hodgkin lymphoma. Sequencing used immunoSEQ multiplex PCR; TCRdb keeps in-frame clones, though not all of them. The sample records under 25,000 clones, around three quarters being singletons. Each patient relapsed following autologous stem cell transplantation, and prior brentuximab vedotin exposure differed. The specimen was peripheral blood mononuclear cells (PBMCs), collected before the second cycle of nivolumab. The origin of the receptors is a human donor with classical Hodgkin lymphoma.

This sequence joins TRBV7-9 and TRBJ1-4; no reliable D call. The germline V gene has CDR1 SEHNR and CDR2 FQNEAQ (reference sequence). The CDR3 covers 16 residues. Trimming took 1 base from V and 0 from J, leaving 9 bases between them. CDR3 amino acids: CASSLVEHATNEKLFF. CDR3 DNA: TGTGCCAGCAGCTTAGTAGAACATGCAACTAATGAAAAACTGTTTTTT.

This clone was recorded once. The chain is built from TRBV4-2 and TRBJ2-3, with TRBD2 matching 7 bases. The length of the CDR3 is 13 residues. The V and J ends lost 5 bases and 5 bases, in that order; junction bases with no gene match: 4. Germline V CDR1 and CDR2: LGHNA, YNFKEQ. CDR3 amino acids: CASSGLAGDTQYF. The CDR3, as DNA: TGTGCCAGCAGCGGTTTAGCGGGAGATACGCAGTATTTT.

This chain uses TRBV11-2 with TRBJ1-4, with D hard to call. The ends were cut back, 0 bases at V and 8 bases at J, with 7 bases in the middle. The CDR3 spans 13 residues. CDR1 is SGHAT and CDR2 is FQNNGV in the germline V gene. CDR3 sequence: CASSLERQEKLFF. Here the CDR3 DNA reads TGTGCCAGCAGCTTAGAGAGGCAAGAAAAACTGTTTTTT.

As regards this clone: The same CDR3 arises from other DNA sequences in this sample as well. The genes are TRBV5-1 and TRBJ2-2, with 10 bases fitting TRBD2. The V segment lost 1 base and the J segment 4 bases; nucleotides outside the gene matches: 4. Germline V gives CDR1 SGHRS, CDR2 YFSETQ. The CDR3 is 16 residues long. The CDR3 loop reads CASSLRLAGATGELFF. CDR3 DNA: TGCGCCAGCAGCTTGAGGCTAGCGGGAGCCACCGGGGAGCTGTTTTTT.

Only a few counts were recorded for this clone. The chain employs TRBV5-6 and TRBJ1-5; tentatively, D is TRBD1 (6 bases). Trimming removed 4 bases from V and 0 bases from J, with 11 bases in between. The germline V gene encodes CDR1 SGHDT and CDR2 YYEEEE. This CDR3 is 15 amino acids long. The CDR3 DNA reads as TGTGCCAGCAGCCCAGGGGTATATAGCAATCAGCCCCAGCATTTT. Translated: CASSPGVYSNQPQHF.

This clone appeared a single time. The chain combines TRBV6-1 with TRBJ1-5; D call uncertain. Germline V CDR1 and CDR2: MNHNS, SASEGT. V shed 3 bases and J shed 2 bases, with 8 bases lying between them. CDR3 size: 14 residues. CDR3: CASSDDGGNQPQHF. CDR3 DNA sequence: TGTGCCAGCAGTGACGACGGAGGCAATCAGCCCCAGCATTTT.

The V and J genes are TRBV28 and TRBJ2-5; 7 bases agree with TRBD1. V dropped 8 bases and J dropped 3; count of bases not matched to a gene: 12. The CDR3 is made up of 15 amino acids. The V gene's germline CDR1 is MDHEN and CDR2 SYDVKM. The CDR3 reads CASWTPQGVKETQYF. The CDR3 region has the DNA TGTGCCAGCTGGACCCCTCAGGGGGTGAAAGAGACCCAGTACTTC.

V gene TRBV2 combines with J gene TRBJ2-2, with D maybe TRBD2 (6 bases). The CDR3 contains 14 residues. V lost 4 bases and J 5 bases, leaving 11 bases between the germline ends. Germline V CDR1 and CDR2: SNHLY, FYNNEI. The CDR3 sequence is CASSARLGTGELFF. The CDR3 nucleotides read TGTGCCAGCAGTGCCCGACTAGGAACCGGGGAGCTGTTTTTT. Supplemented by reference TRBV2 and TRBJ2-2, the full variable domain reads EPEVTQTPSHQVTQMGQEVILRCVPISNHLYFYWYRQILGQKVEFLVSFYNNEISEKSEIFDDQFSVERPDGSNFTLKIRSTKLEDSAMYFCASSARLGTGELFFGEGSRLTVL.